Below are 23 T cell receptor beta chains sequenced from a single sample in a study of T cell responses to AZD1222 COVID-19 vaccine. Only in-frame clones appear in the TCRdb table, and some are missing; sequencing was by immunoSEQ multiplex PCR. The repertoire holds more than 45,000 clones, with less than 85% as singletons. This specimen consisted of peripheral blood, obtained on day 0 of AZD1222 vaccination. These receptors all stem from an adult in good health.

This clone was seen only a few times. The V and J genes are TRBV4-2 and TRBJ2-1, with a weak D call TRBD2 (6 bases). The V gene lost 0 bases and the J gene lost 7 bases, with 16 bases spanning the gap. The length of the CDR3 is 16 residues. Germline CDR1 reads LGHNA; CDR2 reads YNFKEQ. The CDR3 is CASSQDAGLGVNEQFF. CDR3 DNA sequence: TGTGCCAGCAGCCAAGATGCGGGGTTAGGAGTAAATGAGCAGTTCTTC.

This rearrangement joins TRBV9 to TRBJ1-3; a possible D gene is TRBD1 (6 bases). The germline V and J ends were trimmed by 4 bases and 2 bases, with 19 bases remaining between them. There are 17 residues in the CDR3. Germline lookup yields CDR1 SGDLS and CDR2 YYNGEE. The CDR3 protein is CASSPPPKGDAGNTIYF. Here the CDR3 DNA reads TGTGCCAGCAGCCCCCCACCCAAGGGGGACGCTGGAAACACCATATATTTT.

CDR3 loop: CASSGSYGYTF. The CDR3 nucleotides are TGTGCCAGCTCAGGGTCCTATGGCTACACCTTC. The rearrangement links TRBV19 to TRBJ1-2; weak D call: TRBD1 (5 bases). The V and J ends lost 9 bases and 4 bases respectively, with 9 bases between them. The CDR3 covers 11 residues. From germline, CDR1 is LNHDA and CDR2 SQIVND (reference sequence).

This sequence joins TRBV29-1 and TRBJ2-3; 11 nucleotides align to TRBD2. This CDR3 has 14 amino acids. Germline V gene sequence: CDR1 SQVTM, CDR2 ANQGSEA. V lost 6 bases, J lost 2 bases, and 4 bases stayed unmatched. For the CDR3, the DNA is TGCAGCGTCCGACTAGCGGGATACACAGATACGCAGTATTTT. Translating gives CSVRLAGYTDTQYF.

The CDR3 loop reads CASSRSGRLGGELFF. CDR3 in DNA: TGTGCCAGTAGTAGGAGCGGTCGACTGGGGGGGGAGCTGTTTTTT. The chain couples TRBV19 to TRBJ2-2; a possible D gene is TRBD2 (5 bases). The CDR3 spans 15 residues. The V end lost 4 bases, the J end lost 8 bases, and 17 bases lay between the germline ends. Germline values: CDR1 LNHDA, CDR2 SQIVND (reference sequence).

The gene calls are TRBV11-2 and TRBJ2-3, with 8 bases aligning to TRBD1. CDR3 length: 14 amino acids. The V gene end was trimmed by 9 bases and the J gene end by 2 bases; junction bases not matched to a gene: 7. Per the germline V gene, CDR1 is SGHAT and CDR2 is FQNNGV. Here the CDR3 reads CASSTGVVTDTQYF. In nucleotides, the CDR3 is TGTGCCAGTTCGACAGGGGTGGTCACAGATACGCAGTATTTT. Using reference TRBV11-2 and TRBJ2-3 for the parts outside the CDR3, the full variable domain is EAGVAQSPRYKIIEKRQSVAFWCNPISGHATLYWYQQILGQGPKLLIQFQNNGVVDDSQLPKDRFSAERLKGVDSTLKIQPAKLEDSAVYLCASSTGVVTDTQYFGPGTRLTVL.

This sequence joins TRBV7-2 and TRBJ2-3; 8 bases are shared with TRBD1. The junction had 7 bases not matched to a gene; V was cut back by 5 bases and J by 3 bases. Germline assignment: CDR1 SGHTA and CDR2 FQGNSA. This CDR3 region has 15 residues. The CDR3 nucleotides are TGTGCCAGCAGCAAAAGACAGGGGATGACAGATACGCAGTATTTT. Its translation: CASSKRQGMTDTQYF.

This clone turned up a few times. The CDR3 coding sequence is TGTGCCAGCAGCCCCCGGACTAGCGGCCTCGTGGGGGAGACCCAGTACTTC. Translation gives CASSPRTSGLVGETQYF. V is TRBV5-4 and J is TRBJ2-5, with TRBD2 identical over 10 bases. Per germline, CDR1 SGHNT and CDR2 YYREEE (reference sequence). This CDR3 is built from 17 residues. The junction had 14 bases not matched to a gene; V was cut back by 4 bases and J by 5 bases.

The chain combines TRBV7-2 with TRBJ2-2; D gene uncertain. The CDR3 covers 12 residues. Trimming cost V 6 bases and J 4 bases, with 6 bases left between them. Germline V gene sequence: CDR1 SGHTA, CDR2 FQGNSA. In nucleotides, the CDR3 is TGTGCCAGCAGGGTCAGCACCGGGGAGCTGTTTTTT. Translated: CASRVSTGELFF.

The chain links TRBV7-9 to TRBJ1-5, with D possibly TRBD1 on 5 matching bases. CDR3 length equals 14 residues. CDR1 and CDR2 from the germline V gene are SEHNR and FQNEAQ (reference sequence). Trimming removed 3 bases from V and 6 bases from J, with 12 bases in between. CDR3 sequence: CASSLDGHLQPQHF. CDR3 nucleotides: TGTGCCAGCAGCTTGGACGGACATCTTCAGCCCCAGCATTTT.

This clone has just one count. J is TRBJ1-1 and V is TRBV30, with 8 bases aligning to TRBD1. Germline lookup yields CDR1 GTSNPN and CDR2 SVGIG (reference sequence). The trim removed 4 bases at V and 7 bases at J, leaving 8 bases unmatched. The CDR3 sequence is 13 residues long. CDR3: CAWNFGQGSEAFF. The DNA of the CDR3 is TGTGCCTGGAACTTCGGACAGGGCAGTGAAGCTTTCTTT.

The chain uses TRBV19 and TRBJ1-1; D remains ambiguous. The CDR3 is made up of 13 amino acids. Germline loops: CDR1 LNHDA, CDR2 SQIVND (reference sequence). Trimming removed 4 bases from V and 1 base from J, with 7 bases in between. CDR3 coding DNA: TGTGCCAGTAGTAGTGCAACGAACACTGAAGCTTTCTTT. Translated: CASSSATNTEAFF.

Remarks on this clone: Different DNA sequences within this sample yield the same CDR3. V gene TRBV7-3 combines with J gene TRBJ2-3, with D unresolved. The CDR3 length is 12 residues. Germline V gives CDR1 SGHTA, CDR2 FQGTGA. The V end was cut by 0 bases, the J end by 5 bases, with 3 bases between. CDR3 amino acids: CASSLTGDTQYF. Written as DNA, the CDR3 is TGTGCCAGCAGCTTAACGGGAGATACGCAGTATTTT.

The chain combines TRBV18 with TRBJ2-1; 10 bases fit TRBD2. Trimming took 3 bases from V and 4 from J; bases not matched to a gene: 9. Germline V gene lookup returns CDR1 KGHSH and CDR2 LQKENI. This CDR3 is built from 17 residues. The CDR3 here is CASSPGLAGVVYNEQFF. CDR3 DNA sequence: TGTGCCAGCTCACCGGGGCTAGCGGGAGTAGTATACAATGAGCAGTTCTTC.

This clone was picked up one time. V is TRBV10-3 and J is TRBJ2-3; D gene ambiguous. Germline CDR1 is ENHRY and CDR2 is SYGVKD. Deletions cut 3 bases from V and 11 bases from J, with 9 bases between. CDR3 length: 11 amino acids. Written as DNA, the CDR3 is TGTGCCATCAGTGACAGTACGAGGCAGTATTTT. Amino acid sequence: CAISDSTRQYF.

The rearrangement links TRBV7-8 to TRBJ1-3, with D uncertain. Germline-derived CDR1 and CDR2 are SGHVS and FQNEAQ. Trimming pared 0 bases from V and 3 bases from J, leaving 12 bases between. The CDR3 sequence is 16 residues long. CDR3 DNA: TGTGCCAGCAGCTTAGCCGGCAGAGCGATTGGAAACACCATATATTTT. As protein: CASSLAGRAIGNTIYF.

The V gene is TRBV5-1, the J gene TRBJ2-7, with no clear D. The V end was cut by 4 bases, the J end by 6 bases, with 14 bases between. There are 13 residues in the CDR3. The germline V gene has CDR1 SGHRS and CDR2 YFSETQ. CDR3 sequence: CASSLVAGGEQYF. DNA for the CDR3: TGCGCCAGCAGCCTGGTGGCAGGCGGCGAGCAGTACTTC. Full variable domain (missing parts from reference TRBV5-1 and TRBJ2-7): KAGVTQTPRYLIKTRGQQVTLSCSPISGHRSVSWYQQTPGQGLQFLFEYFSETQRNKGNFPGRFSGRQFSNSRSEMNVSTLELGDSALYLCASSLVAGGEQYFGPGTRLTVT.

The chain links TRBV6-4 to TRBJ2-3; no clear D. Germline loops: CDR1 MRHNA, CDR2 SNTAGT. The ends were cut back, 2 bases at V and 3 bases at J, with 6 bases in the middle. The length of the CDR3 is 13 residues. The CDR3 bases are TGTGCCAGCAGTGACGATGCGACAGATACGCAGTATTTT. It translates to CASSDDATDTQYF.

There are a few counts of this clone. The genes are TRBV24-1 and TRBJ2-1; 8 nucleotides match TRBD2. With V trimmed by 3 bases and J by 6 bases, 3 bases remained unmatched. The CDR3 length is 14 residues. Per germline, CDR1 KGHDR and CDR2 SFDVKD. For the CDR3, the DNA is TGTGCCACCAGTGATCCGGGAGGGGCCAATGAGCAGTTCTTC. Amino acids: CATSDPGGANEQFF.

The chain recombines TRBV18 with TRBJ1-3; D gene ambiguous. The CDR3 has 18 amino acids. Looked up from germline, CDR1 is KGHSH and CDR2 is LQKENI. The V and J ends lost 5 bases and 0 bases respectively, with 20 bases between them. CDR3 DNA sequence: TGTGCCAGCTCAGTCGTGACAAAGGTAACCAACTCTGGAAACACCATATATTTT. It encodes CASSVVTKVTNSGNTIYF. Full variable domain (remainder filled in from reference TRBV18 and TRBJ1-3): NAGVMQNPRHLVRRRGQEARLRCSPMKGHSHVYWYRQLPEEGLKFMVYLQKENIIDESGMPKERFSAEFPKEGPSILRIQQVVRGDSAAYFCASSVVTKVTNSGNTIYFGEGSWLTVV.

This chain joins TRBV6-1 and TRBJ1-2; 8 nucleotides align to TRBD1. V shed 2 bases, J shed 4 bases, and the junction held 6 bases outside the gene matches. Germline CDR1 reads MNHNS; CDR2 reads SASEGT. The CDR3 extends over 15 amino acids. DNA of the CDR3: TGTGCCAGCAGTGAACGAAACAGGGGGATCTATGGCTACACCTTC. This gives the protein CASSERNRGIYGYTF.

The chain uses TRBV11-2 and TRBJ2-1; no definite D call. Per the germline V gene, CDR1 is SGHAT and CDR2 is FQNNGV. The length of the CDR3 is 11 residues. V shed 5 bases and J shed 6 bases, with 5 bases lying between them. This CDR3 reads CASSKRNEQFF. Written as DNA, the CDR3 is TGTGCCAGCAGCAAACGCAATGAGCAGTTCTTC.

The rearrangement uses TRBV3-1 (or the pseudogene TRBV3-2) and TRBJ1-2, with a possible D match to TRBD1 (6 bases). Germline CDR1 is LGHDT and CDR2 is YNNKEL (reference sequence). CDR3 length equals 14 residues. Deletions cut 4 bases from V and 4 bases from J, with 13 bases between. The CDR3 nucleotides are TGTGCCAGCAGCCGTGGGACACCCTCCTATGGCTACACCTTC. Amino acid sequence: CASSRGTPSYGYTF.